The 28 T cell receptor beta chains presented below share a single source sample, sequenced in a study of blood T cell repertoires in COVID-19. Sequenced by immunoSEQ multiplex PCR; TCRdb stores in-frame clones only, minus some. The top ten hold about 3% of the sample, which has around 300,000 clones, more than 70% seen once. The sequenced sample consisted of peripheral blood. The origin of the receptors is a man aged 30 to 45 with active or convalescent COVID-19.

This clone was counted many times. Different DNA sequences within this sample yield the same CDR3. CDR3 loop: CASSYWGVVSGGDREQYF. The CDR3 DNA follows: TGTGCCAGCAGCTATTGGGGTGTGGTGAGCGGGGGGGATAGGGAGCAGTACTTC. The V and J genes are TRBV11-2 and TRBJ2-7; 10 nucleotides align to TRBD2. The CDR3 contains 18 residues. Germline values: CDR1 SGHAT, CDR2 FQNNGV. Unmatched junction bases numbered 19, after V lost 4 bases and J lost 7 bases.

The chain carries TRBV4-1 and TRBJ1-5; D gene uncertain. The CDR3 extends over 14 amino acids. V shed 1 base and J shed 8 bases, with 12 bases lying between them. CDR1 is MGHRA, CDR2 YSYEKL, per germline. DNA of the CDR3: TGCGCCAGCAGCCAAGGAAGTCTTAGCAAGCCCCAGCATTTT. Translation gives CASSQGSLSKPQHF.

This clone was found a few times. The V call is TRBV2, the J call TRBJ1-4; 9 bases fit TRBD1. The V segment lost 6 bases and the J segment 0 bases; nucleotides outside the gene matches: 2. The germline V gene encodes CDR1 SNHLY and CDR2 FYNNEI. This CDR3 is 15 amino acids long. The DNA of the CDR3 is TGTGCCAGCAGGACAGGGGGAACAACTAATGAAAAACTGTTTTTT. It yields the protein CASRTGGTTNEKLFF.

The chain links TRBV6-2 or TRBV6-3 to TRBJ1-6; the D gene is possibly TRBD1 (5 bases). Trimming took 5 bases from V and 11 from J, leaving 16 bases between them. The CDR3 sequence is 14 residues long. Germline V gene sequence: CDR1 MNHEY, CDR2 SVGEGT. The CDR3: CASSLPTDSAPLHF. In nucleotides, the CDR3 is TGTGCCAGCAGTCTCCCAACTGACAGCGCACCCCTCCACTTT.

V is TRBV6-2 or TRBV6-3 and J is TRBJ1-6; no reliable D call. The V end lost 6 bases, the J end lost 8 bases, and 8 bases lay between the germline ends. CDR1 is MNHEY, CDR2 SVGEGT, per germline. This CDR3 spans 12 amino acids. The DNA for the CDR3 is TGTGCCAGCAGCTGGAGGTATTCACCCCTCCACTTT. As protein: CASSWRYSPLHF.

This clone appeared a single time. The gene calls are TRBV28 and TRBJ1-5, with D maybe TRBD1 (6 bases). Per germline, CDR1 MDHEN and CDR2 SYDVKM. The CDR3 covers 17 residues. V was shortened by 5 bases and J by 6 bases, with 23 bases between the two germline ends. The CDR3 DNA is TGTGCCAGCAGTCCCTCCCAGATTAGGGGGGGAGGTCAGCCCCAGCATTTT. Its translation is CASSPSQIRGGGQPQHF.

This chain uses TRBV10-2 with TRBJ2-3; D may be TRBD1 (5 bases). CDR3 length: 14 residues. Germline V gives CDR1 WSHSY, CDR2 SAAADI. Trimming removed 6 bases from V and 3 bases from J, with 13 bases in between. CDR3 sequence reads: CASRGAGLTDTQYF. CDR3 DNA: TGCGCCAGCAGGGGCGCAGGGTTGACAGATACGCAGTATTTT.

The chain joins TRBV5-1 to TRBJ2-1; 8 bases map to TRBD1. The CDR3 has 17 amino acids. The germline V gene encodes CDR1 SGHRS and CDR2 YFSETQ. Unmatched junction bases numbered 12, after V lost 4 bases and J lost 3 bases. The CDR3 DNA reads TGCGCCAGCAGCGTACGGGTACAGGGGGGTTTCTACAATGAGCAGTTCTTC. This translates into CASSVRVQGGFYNEQFF. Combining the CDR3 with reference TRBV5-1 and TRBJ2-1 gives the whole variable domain KAGVTQTPRYLIKTRGQQVTLSCSPISGHRSVSWYQQTPGQGLQFLFEYFSETQRNKGNFPGRFSGRQFSNSRSEMNVSTLELGDSALYLCASSVRVQGGFYNEQFFGPGTRLTVL.

The CDR3 nucleotides are TGTGCCAGTTCCACAGGGAACTATGGCTACACCTTC. Translating it yields CASSTGNYGYTF. The chain carries TRBV6-6 and TRBJ1-2, with D perhaps TRBD1 (6 bases). Germline values: CDR1 MNHNY, CDR2 SVGAGI (reference sequence). There are 12 residues in the CDR3. Trimming shortened V by 9 bases and J by 2 bases, and 10 bases separated the two germline ends.

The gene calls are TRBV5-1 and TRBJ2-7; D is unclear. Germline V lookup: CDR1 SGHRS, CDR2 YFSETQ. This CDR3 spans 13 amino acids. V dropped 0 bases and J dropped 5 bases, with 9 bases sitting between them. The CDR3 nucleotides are TGCGCCAGCAGCTTGGCCGCCTACGACGAGCAGTACTTC. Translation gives CASSLAAYDEQYF.

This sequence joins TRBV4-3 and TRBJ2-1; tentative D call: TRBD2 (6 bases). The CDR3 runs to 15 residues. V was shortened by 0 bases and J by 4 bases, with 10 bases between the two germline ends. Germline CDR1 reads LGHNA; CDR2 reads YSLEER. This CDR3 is CASSQDLGRYNEQFF. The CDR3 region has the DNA TGCGCCAGCAGCCAAGATCTGGGGAGGTACAATGAGCAGTTCTTC.

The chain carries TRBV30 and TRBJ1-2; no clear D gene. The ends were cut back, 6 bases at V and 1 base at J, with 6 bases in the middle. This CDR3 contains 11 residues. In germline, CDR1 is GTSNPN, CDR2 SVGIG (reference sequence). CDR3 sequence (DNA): TGTGCCTGCCGGGGTAACTATGGCTACACCTTC. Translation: CACRGNYGYTF.

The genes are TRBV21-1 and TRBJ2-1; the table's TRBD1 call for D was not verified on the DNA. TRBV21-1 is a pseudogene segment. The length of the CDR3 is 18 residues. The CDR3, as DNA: TGTGCCAGCAGCAACCGCACTCTAAGGGGTTGCTCCTACAATGAGCAGTTCTTC. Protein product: CASSNRTLRGCSYNEQFF.

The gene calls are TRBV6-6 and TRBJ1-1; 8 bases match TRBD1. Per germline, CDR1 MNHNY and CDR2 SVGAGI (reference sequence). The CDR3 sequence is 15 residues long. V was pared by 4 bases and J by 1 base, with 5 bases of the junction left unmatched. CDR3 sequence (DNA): TGTGCCAGCAGTTCCCACAGGGGGGGGAACACTGAAGCTTTCTTT. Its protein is CASSSHRGGNTEAFF.

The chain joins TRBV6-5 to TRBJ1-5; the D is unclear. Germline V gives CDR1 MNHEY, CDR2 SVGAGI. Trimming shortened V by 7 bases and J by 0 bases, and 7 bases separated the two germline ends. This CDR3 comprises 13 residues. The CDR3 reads CASTLDSNQPQHF. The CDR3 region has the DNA TGTGCCAGCACACTAGATAGCAATCAGCCCCAGCATTTT.

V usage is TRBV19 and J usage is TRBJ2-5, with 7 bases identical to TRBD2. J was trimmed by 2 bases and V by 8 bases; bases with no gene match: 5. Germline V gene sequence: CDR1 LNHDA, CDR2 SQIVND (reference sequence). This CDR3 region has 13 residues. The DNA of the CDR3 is TGTGCCAGTCATGGGGGACTACAAGAGACCCAGTACTTC. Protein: CASHGGLQETQYF.

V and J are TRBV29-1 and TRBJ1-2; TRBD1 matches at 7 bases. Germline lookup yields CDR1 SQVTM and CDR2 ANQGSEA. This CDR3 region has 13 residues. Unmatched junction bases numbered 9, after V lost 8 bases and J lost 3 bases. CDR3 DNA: TGCAGCATTCTGGCCGGGACAGACTATGGCTACACCTTC. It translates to CSILAGTDYGYTF.

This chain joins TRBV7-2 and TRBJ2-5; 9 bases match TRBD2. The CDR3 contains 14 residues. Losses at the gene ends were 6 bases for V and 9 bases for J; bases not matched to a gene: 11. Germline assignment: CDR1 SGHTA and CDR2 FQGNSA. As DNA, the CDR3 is TGTGCCAGCAGTGTAGCGGGGGATGCAAGGCCCCAGTACTTC. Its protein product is CASSVAGDARPQYF.

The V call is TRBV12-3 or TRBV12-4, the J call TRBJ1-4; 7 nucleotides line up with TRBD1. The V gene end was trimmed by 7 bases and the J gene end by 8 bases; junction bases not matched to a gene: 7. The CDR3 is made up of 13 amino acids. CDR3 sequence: CASKGATWEKLFF. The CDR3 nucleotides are TGTGCCAGCAAGGGGGCGACTTGGGAAAAACTGTTTTTT.

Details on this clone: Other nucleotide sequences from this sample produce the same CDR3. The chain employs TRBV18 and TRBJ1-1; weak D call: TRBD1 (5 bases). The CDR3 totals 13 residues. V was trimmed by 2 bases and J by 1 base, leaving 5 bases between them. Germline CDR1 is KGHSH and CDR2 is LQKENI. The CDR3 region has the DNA TGTGCCAGCTCACCAGGACAGAACACTGAAGCTTTCTTT. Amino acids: CASSPGQNTEAFF. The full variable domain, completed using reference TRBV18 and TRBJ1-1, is NAGVMQNPRHLVRRRGQEARLRCSPMKGHSHVYWYRQLPEEGLKFMVYLQKENIIDESGMPKERFSAEFPKEGPSILRIQQVVRGDSAAYFCASSPGQNTEAFFGQGTRLTVV.

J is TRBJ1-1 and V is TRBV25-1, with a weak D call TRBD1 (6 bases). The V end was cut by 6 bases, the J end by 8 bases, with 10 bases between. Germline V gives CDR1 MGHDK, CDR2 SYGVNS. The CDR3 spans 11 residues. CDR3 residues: CASSFDREAFF. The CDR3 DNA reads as TGTGCCAGCAGCTTTGACAGGGAAGCTTTCTTT.

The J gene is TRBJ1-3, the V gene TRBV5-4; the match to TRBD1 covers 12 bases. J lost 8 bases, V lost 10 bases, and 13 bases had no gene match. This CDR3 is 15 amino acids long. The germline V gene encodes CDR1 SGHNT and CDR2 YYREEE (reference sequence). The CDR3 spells CAAGGTGGRGDTIYF. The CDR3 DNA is TGTGCCGCGGGGGGGACAGGGGGCCGCGGGGACACCATATATTTT.

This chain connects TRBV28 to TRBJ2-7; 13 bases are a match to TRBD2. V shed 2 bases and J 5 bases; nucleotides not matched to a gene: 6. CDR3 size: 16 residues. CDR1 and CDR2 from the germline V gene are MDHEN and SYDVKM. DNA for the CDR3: TGTGCCAGCAGTTTAACTAGCGGGAGGGCTGGGAACGAGCAGTACTTC. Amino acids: CASSLTSGRAGNEQYF.

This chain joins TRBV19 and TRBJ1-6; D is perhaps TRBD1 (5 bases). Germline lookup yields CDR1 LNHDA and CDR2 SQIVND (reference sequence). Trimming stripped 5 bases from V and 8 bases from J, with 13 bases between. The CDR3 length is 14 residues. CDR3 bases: TGTGCCAGTAGTGACCGGGACTCCTATTCACCCCTCCACTTT. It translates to CASSDRDSYSPLHF.

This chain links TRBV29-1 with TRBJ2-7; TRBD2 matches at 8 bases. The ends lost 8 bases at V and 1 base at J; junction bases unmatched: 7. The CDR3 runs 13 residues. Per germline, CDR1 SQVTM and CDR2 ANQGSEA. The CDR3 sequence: CSIWAGGSYEQYF. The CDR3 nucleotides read TGCAGCATTTGGGCGGGGGGATCCTACGAGCAGTACTTC.

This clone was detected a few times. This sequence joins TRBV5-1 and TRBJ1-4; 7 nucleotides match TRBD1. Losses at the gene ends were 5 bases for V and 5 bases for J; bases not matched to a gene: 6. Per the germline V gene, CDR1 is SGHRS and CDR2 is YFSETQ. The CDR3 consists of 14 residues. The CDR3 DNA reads TGCGCCAGCAGAACCCAGGACAGGAATGAAAAACTGTTTTTT. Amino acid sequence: CASRTQDRNEKLFF. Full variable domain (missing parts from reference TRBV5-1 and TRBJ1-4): KAGVTQTPRYLIKTRGQQVTLSCSPISGHRSVSWYQQTPGQGLQFLFEYFSETQRNKGNFPGRFSGRQFSNSRSEMNVSTLELGDSALYLCASRTQDRNEKLFFGSGTQLSVL.

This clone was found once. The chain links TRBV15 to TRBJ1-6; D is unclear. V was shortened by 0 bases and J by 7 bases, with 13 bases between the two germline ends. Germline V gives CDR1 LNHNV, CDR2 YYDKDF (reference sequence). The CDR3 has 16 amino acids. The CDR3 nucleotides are TGTGCCACCAGCAGAGATCGAGGGAAGGCGAATTCACCCCTCCACTTT. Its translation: CATSRDRGKANSPLHF.

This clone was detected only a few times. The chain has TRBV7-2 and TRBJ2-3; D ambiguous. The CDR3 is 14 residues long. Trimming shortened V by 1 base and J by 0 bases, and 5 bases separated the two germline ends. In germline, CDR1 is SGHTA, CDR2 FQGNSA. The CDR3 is CASSLGLSTDTQYF. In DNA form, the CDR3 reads TGTGCCAGCAGCTTAGGGCTTAGCACAGATACGCAGTATTTT.